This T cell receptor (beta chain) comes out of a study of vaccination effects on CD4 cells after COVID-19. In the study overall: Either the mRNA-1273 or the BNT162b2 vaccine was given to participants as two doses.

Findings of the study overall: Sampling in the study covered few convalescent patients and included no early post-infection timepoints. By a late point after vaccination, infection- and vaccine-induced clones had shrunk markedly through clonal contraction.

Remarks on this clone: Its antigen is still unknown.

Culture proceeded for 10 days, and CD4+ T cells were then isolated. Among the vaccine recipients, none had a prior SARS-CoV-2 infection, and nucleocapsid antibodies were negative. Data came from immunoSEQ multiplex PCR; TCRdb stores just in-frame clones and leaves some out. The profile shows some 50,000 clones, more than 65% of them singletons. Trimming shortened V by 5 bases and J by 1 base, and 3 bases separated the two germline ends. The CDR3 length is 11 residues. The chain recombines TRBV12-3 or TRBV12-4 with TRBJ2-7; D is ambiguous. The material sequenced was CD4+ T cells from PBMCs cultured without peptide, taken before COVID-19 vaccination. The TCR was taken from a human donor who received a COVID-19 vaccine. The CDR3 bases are TGTGCCAGCAGTACTTCCTACGAGCAGTACTTC. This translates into CASSTSYEQYF.